This passage covers 12 T cell receptor beta chains from one sample sequenced in a study of blood T cells in healthy people across ages. PCR was performed a second time for about 6 to 12 cycles using a sample-barcoded 5' primer and a J-beta primer mix. TCRdb reprocessed the 5' RACE reads with MiXCR, giving one entry per CDR3 protein. There are around 1,500,000 distinct CDR3 sequences in the sample; about 30% occur only once, and roughly 8% lies in the top ten. The sample comprised blood. Receptor source: a woman aged 25 to 39 in good health.

The table lists this clonotype with a few counts. The V call is TRBV6-2 or TRBV6-3, the J call TRBJ1-1, with a weak D call TRBD1 (6 bases). The CDR3 is 14 amino acids. The germline V gene encodes CDR1 MNHEY and CDR2 SVGEGT. With 10 bases removed from V and 4 bases from J, the gap between germline ends came to 19 bases. The DNA for the CDR3 is TGTGCCACCTCGATGGATACAGGGAGCACTGAAGCTTTCTTT. Translation gives CATSMDTGSTEAFF.

The chain combines TRBV7-2 with TRBJ2-1; 9 bases fit TRBD2. This CDR3 spans 15 amino acids. Germline values: CDR1 SGHTA, CDR2 FQGNSA. The J segment lost 9 bases and the V segment lost 0 bases, leaving 6 bases of the junction unmatched. CDR3 in DNA: TGTGCCAGCAGCTTAGCTAGCGGGGGAGGTACTGAGCAGTTCTTC. Its translation is CASSLASGGGTEQFF.

The rearrangement links TRBV12-3 or TRBV12-4 to TRBJ1-1; a possible D gene is TRBD1 (6 bases). V was cut by 3 bases and J by 4 bases, with 12 bases left in between. The CDR3 contains 14 residues. CDR3 residues: CASSFGGGGTEAFF. The CDR3 DNA is TGTGCCAGCAGTTTTGGGGGCGGCGGCACTGAAGCTTTCTTT.

This clonotype was seen a few times. The rearrangement uses TRBV20-1 and TRBJ1-1, with TRBD1 matching 7 bases. The CDR3 runs to 15 residues. Germline V gene sequence: CDR1 DFQATT, CDR2 SNEGSKA (reference sequence). V dropped 7 bases and J dropped 1; count of bases not matched to a gene: 12. The chain's CDR3 is CSGYKGARKNTEAFF. CDR3 DNA: TGCAGTGGTTATAAGGGGGCGCGGAAGAACACTGAAGCTTTCTTT.

V usage is TRBV7-2 and J usage is TRBJ2-7, with TRBD2 matching over 12 bases. Germline V gives CDR1 SGHTA, CDR2 FQGNSA. This CDR3 region has 16 residues. Unmatched junction bases numbered 9, after V lost 4 bases and J lost 5 bases. The CDR3 protein is CASSSLAGGPRDEQYF. CDR3 bases: TGTGCCAGCAGCTCCCTAGCGGGAGGGCCGAGGGACGAGCAGTACTTC.

This clonotype was seen at least ten times. The gene calls are TRBV12-3 or TRBV12-4 and TRBJ1-2; the D is unclear. The CDR3 totals 14 residues. The V end lost 0 bases, the J end lost 8 bases, and 13 bases lay between the germline ends. The CDR3 nucleotides read TGTGCCAGCAGTTTAGCGCTAGAGGGAATCGGCTACACCTTC. This gives the protein CASSLALEGIGYTF.

The rearrangement uses TRBV20-1 and TRBJ2-1; D gene ambiguous. This CDR3 comprises 13 residues. Trimming shortened V by 3 bases and J by 4 bases, and 10 bases separated the two germline ends. The germline gives CDR1 DFQATT, CDR2 SNEGSKA (reference sequence). CDR3 in amino acids: CSASWRTYNEQFF. Written as DNA, the CDR3 is TGCAGTGCTAGTTGGCGCACATACAATGAGCAGTTCTTC.

This clonotype came up a few times. CDR3 protein: CASSYQRGTQPQHF. Here the CDR3 DNA reads TGTGCCAGCAGTTATCAACGGGGGACTCAGCCCCAGCATTTT. V is TRBV6-5 and J is TRBJ1-5; D might be TRBD1 (5 bases). CDR3 size: 14 residues. V gave up 3 bases and J gave up 6 bases, with 12 bases separating them. CDR1 MNHEY and CDR2 SVGAGI come from the germline V gene.

This clonotype was seen a handful of times. The rearrangement uses TRBV5-1 and TRBJ2-3; 9 bases are shared with TRBD2. This CDR3 is built from 16 residues. CDR1 is SGHRS and CDR2 is YFSETQ in the germline V gene. The trim removed 0 bases at V and 3 bases at J, leaving 5 bases unmatched. The CDR3 here is CASSLASGVLTDTQYF. The CDR3 DNA is TGCGCCAGCAGCTTGGCTAGCGGGGTGTTGACAGATACGCAGTATTTT.

This clonotype was detected only a few times. The rearrangement joins TRBV20-1 to TRBJ2-1, with D maybe TRBD1 (6 bases). Trimming stripped 6 bases from V and 1 base from J, with 22 bases between. This CDR3 comprises 17 residues. Looked up from germline, CDR1 is DFQATT and CDR2 is SNEGSKA (reference sequence). The CDR3 DNA reads TGCAGTGCCCCAACCACCCAGGGGATCGTTTCCTACAATGAGCAGTTCTTC. Translating gives CSAPTTQGIVSYNEQFF.

This clonotype was counted many times. This chain connects TRBV6-2 or TRBV6-3 to TRBJ2-7; 8 nucleotides line up with TRBD1. Germline V CDR1 and CDR2: MNHEY, SVGEGT. J gave up 2 bases and V 6 bases, and 9 bases lay outside the gene matches. The CDR3 runs to 15 residues. The CDR3 reads CASRPTGTGTYEQYF. The CDR3 DNA follows: TGTGCCAGCAGACCTACCGGGACAGGTACCTACGAGCAGTACTTC.

This clonotype was recorded a few times. The genes are TRBV2 and TRBJ2-6; either TRBD1 or TRBD2 may supply D (5 bases each). CDR3 length equals 14 residues. Per the germline V gene, CDR1 is SNHLY and CDR2 is FYNNEI. V gave up 8 bases and J gave up 0 bases, with 8 bases separating them. The CDR3: CASPRGSGANVLTF. Here the CDR3 DNA reads TGTGCCAGCCCGAGGGGCTCTGGGGCCAACGTCCTGACTTTC. The complete variable domain, with remaining parts taken from reference TRBV2 and TRBJ2-6, reads EPEVTQTPSHQVTQMGQEVILRCVPISNHLYFYWYRQILGQKVEFLVSFYNNEISEKSEIFDDQFSVERPDGSNFTLKIRSTKLEDSAMYFCASPRGSGANVLTFGAGSRLTVL.